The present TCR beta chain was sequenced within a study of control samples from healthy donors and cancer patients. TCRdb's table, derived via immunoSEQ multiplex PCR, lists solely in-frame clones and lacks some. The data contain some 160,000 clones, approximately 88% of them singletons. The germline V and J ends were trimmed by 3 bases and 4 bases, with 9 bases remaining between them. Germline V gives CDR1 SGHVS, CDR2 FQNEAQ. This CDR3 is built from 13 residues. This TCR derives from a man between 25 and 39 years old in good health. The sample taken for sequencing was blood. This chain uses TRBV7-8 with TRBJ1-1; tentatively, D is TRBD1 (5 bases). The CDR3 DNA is TGTGCCAGCAGCTTCACTGGGACCACTGAAGCTTTCTTT. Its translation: CASSFTGTTEAFF.